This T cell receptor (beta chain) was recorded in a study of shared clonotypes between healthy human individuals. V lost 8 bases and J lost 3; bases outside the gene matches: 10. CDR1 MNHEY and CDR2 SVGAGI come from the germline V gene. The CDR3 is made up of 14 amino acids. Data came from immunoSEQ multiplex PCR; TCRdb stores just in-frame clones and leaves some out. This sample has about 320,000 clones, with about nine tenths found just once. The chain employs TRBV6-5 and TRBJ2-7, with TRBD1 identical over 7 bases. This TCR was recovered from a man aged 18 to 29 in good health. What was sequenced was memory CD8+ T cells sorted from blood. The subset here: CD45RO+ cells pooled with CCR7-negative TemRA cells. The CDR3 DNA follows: TGTGCCAGCGCTAACAGGGGACGGAACTACGAGCAGTACTTC. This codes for CASANRGRNYEQYF.